The source of this T cell receptor (beta chain) is a study of blood T cells in healthy people across ages. Sample-barcoded 5' priming and a J-beta primer mix drove a second PCR of 7 to 11 cycles. Every cDNA molecule bore a tag from a template-switch adaptor containing 12 random nucleotides. A single record per CDR3 protein comes from TCRdb applying MiXCR to the 5' RACE reads. The sample comprises around 1,600,000 distinct CDR3 sequences, 35% to 45% of which are singletons, and just over 4% rests with the top ten. Isolated per sample were at least 6 million PBMCs. The CDR3 has 14 residues. Trimming cost V 3 bases and J 4 bases, with 11 bases left between them. Germline CDR1 reads KGHSH; CDR2 reads LQKENI.

The chain uses TRBV18 and TRBJ2-3; a weak D match, TRBD2 (5 bases). The sequence came from a woman aged 18-29 years in good health. Sequencing was carried out using blood. This CDR3 is CASSPSTDSDTQYF. CDR3 in DNA: TGTGCCAGCTCACCTTCGACGGACTCAGATACGCAGTATTTT.